This T cell receptor (beta chain) is drawn from a study of tumor-infiltrating lymphocytes in glioblastoma multiforme. Three nested ARM-PCR rounds with V-beta and C-beta primers built TCRB libraries. MiXCR was run by TCRdb on the multiplex PCR reads, yielding one entry per CDR3 protein. The sample has about 13,000 distinct CDR3 sequences, 65% to 70% seen once. Relative to its sample, this clonotype is large (0.1 to 1%). In germline, CDR1 is DFQATT, CDR2 SNEGSKA (reference sequence). Trimming cost V 3 bases and J 1 base; bases outside gene matches: 5. This CDR3 has 14 residues. The receptor comes from a male donor with glioblastoma. Sequenced material: brain tumor tissue. This chain uses TRBV20-1 with TRBJ1-2; 7 bases are shared with TRBD1. The CDR3 spells CSARRDSVNYGYTF. The CDR3, as DNA: TGCAGTGCTAGGAGGGACAGTGTTAACTATGGCTACACCTTC.